This T cell receptor beta chain emerged from a study of human T cells and chemical hapten exposure. The time point here: patch test 1, 2 weeks after DPC sensitization. The treatment is: therapeutic diphenylcyclopropenone sensitization with weekly scalp DPC. Venepuncture was done earlier than the placement of each patch test. This clonotype was seen repeatedly, ten times or more. From germline, CDR1 is LGHNA and CDR2 YSLEER. This CDR3 is built from 14 residues. V shed 5 bases, J shed 4 bases, and the junction held 7 bases outside the gene matches. The study used a library that attached unique molecular identifiers to individual cDNA molecules. Per the study methods: A per-sample median of around 100,000 TCRs was observed, with counts ranging from roughly 23,224 to 750,000. One entry per CDR3 protein, called by TCRdb with MiXCR from the RACE reads. These V and J calls are TCRdb output, not the study's own analysis. The sample includes under 450,000 distinct CDR3 sequences, approximately 5.1% of them seen just once.

The source material was whole blood, sampled in connection with sensitization to the hapten diphenylcyclopropenone (DPC). The chain carries TRBV4-3 and TRBJ2-7; TRBD2 matches at 8 bases. This TCR was sampled from a woman aged 45-65 years with alopecia areata. Some clones in this sample may be carry-over from other donors' samples. The CDR3 here is CASSGGLAGYEQYF. The DNA of the CDR3 is TGCGCCAGCAGCGGGGGGCTAGCGGGTTACGAGCAGTACTTC.